This T cell receptor beta chain is drawn from a study of cytomegalovirus exposure and HLA in healthy donors. The study, taken as a whole, reports: Segments of the TCR beta V type were, in most cases, productive about 87% or about 30% of the time in an earlier analysis. A later analysis reportedly found fewer N-insertions in an Asian-associated ancestry cluster than the roughly 670-donor mean. A missense variant in DCLRE1C was later tied to TCR beta V- and J-gene trimming. The study had only CMV serostatus as immune exposure information.

V lost 0 bases to trimming and J lost 0 bases, with 2 bases between them. In germline, CDR1 is ENHRY, CDR2 SYGVKD. This CDR3 spans 13 amino acids. Comments on this clone: Its antigen is not identified.

13 Jbeta primers and 60 Vbeta primers were used for the PCR. The protocol was immunoSEQ multiplex PCR, while the TCRdb copy is restricted to in-frame clones and leaves out a portion. Of about 160,000 clones listed, 70% to 80% are singletons. The sequence was collected from a man aged 40-49 years in good health and CMV-seronegative. The sample taken for sequencing was PBMCs. V and J are TRBV10-3 and TRBJ1-1; D not resolved. CDR3 region: CAISESMNTEAFF. The CDR3 DNA reads TGTGCCATCAGTGAGTCCATGAACACTGAAGCTTTCTTT.